Listed below are T cell receptor beta chains from one sample, sequenced in a study of blood T cell repertoires in COVID-19. Libraries were prepared by immunoSEQ multiplex PCR; TCRdb keeps only in-frame clonotypes and omits some of them. The sample holds more than 150,000 clones, more than 65% seen once. Sequencing used peripheral blood. All receptors derive from a woman in her forties or fifties with acute or convalescent COVID-19. CDR3s leave out the opening cysteine and the closing phenylalanine or tryptophan. Fields, in order: clone size, J gene, V gene, CDR3 protein. The size entry is marked missing in some rows and otherwise reads once, few, many or a size class.

size: -; J: TRBJ1-5; V: TRBV4-2; CDR3: ASSFGLGGGEQPQH
size: -; J: TRBJ2-5; V: TRBV19; CDR3: ASKVGTSTYLSLSETQY
size: -; J: TRBJ1-3; V: TRBV19; CDR3: ASQRRAGNTIY
size: -; J: TRBJ1-6; V: TRBV5-1; CDR3: ASSLRTGLYNSPLH
size: -; J: TRBJ1-5; V: TRBV28; CDR3: ASVGSGPAGGPQH
size: -; J: TRBJ1-5; V: TRBV27; CDR3: ASSLQGADQPQH
size: -; J: TRBJ1-3; V: TRBV18; CDR3: ASSLGQPDSGNTIY
size: -; J: TRBJ2-3; V: TRBV4-2; CDR3: ASSPRRGGGAGDTQY
size: -; J: TRBJ2-7; V: TRBV11-2; CDR3: ASSLGQGAYEQY
size: -; J: TRBJ1-1; V: TRBV14; CDR3: ASSQGGRNTEAF
size: -; J: TRBJ2-2; V: TRBV19; CDR3: ASSGTLNTGELF
size: -; J: TRBJ2-1; V: TRBV28; CDR3: ASSVTSGIVNEQF
size: -; J: TRBJ2-5; V: TRBV5-4; CDR3: ASSLGGVQETQY
size: -; J: TRBJ2-7; V: TRBV27; CDR3: ASSLFRGPPDEQY
size: many; J: TRBJ1-1; V: TRBV2; CDR3: VLTRKMNTEAF
size: -; J: TRBJ2-2; V: TRBV5-1; CDR3: ASSRLAGGELF
size: -; J: TRBJ2-5; V: TRBV7-8; CDR3: ASSLGYPQETQY
size: few; J: TRBJ1-2; V: TRBV11-2; CDR3: ASSLSANYGYT
size: few; J: TRBJ1-2; V: TRBV6-5; CDR3: ASCGSYTDGYT
size: -; J: TRBJ1-2; V: TRBV5-5; CDR3: ASSQDSNYGYT
size: -; J: TRBJ1-1; V: TRBV9; CDR3: ASSVANGGSAF
size: -; J: TRBJ1-2; V: TRBV5-6; CDR3: ASSLGAARAYGYT
size: -; J: TRBJ1-1; V: TRBV2; CDR3: ASSVDRATEAF
size: -; J: TRBJ2-7; V: TRBV5-1; CDR3: ASSPLDSTYEQY
size: -; J: TRBJ2-7; V: TRBV4-3; CDR3: ASSYRTSGSYEQY
size: -; J: TRBJ2-7; V: TRBV4-1; CDR3: ASSQDPGTGGSEQY
size: -; J: TRBJ1-5; V: TRBV7-9; CDR3: ASSLGKQGQGQPQH
size: -; J: TRBJ2-5; V: TRBV9; CDR3: ASSAGLAGTRETQY
size: -; J: TRBJ2-2; V: TRBV24-1; CDR3: ATSDLAGGPSRTGELF
size: few; J: TRBJ1-3; V: TRBV7-2; CDR3: ASSPGTGGNTIY
size: -; J: TRBJ2-3; V: TRBV7-9; CDR3: ASSLVGGDTQY
size: -; J: TRBJ1-5; V: TRBV27; CDR3: ASLLSSQEKGYCSNQPQH
size: -; J: TRBJ1-2; V: TRBV7-9; CDR3: ASSFDSYANYGYT
size: once; J: TRBJ2-5; V: TRBV24-1; CDR3: ATSDPGLAGVQETQY
size: -; J: TRBJ2-1; V: TRBV7-6; CDR3: ASSLAQLAGGYNEQF
size: -; J: TRBJ1-1; V: TRBV6-5; CDR3: ASSYSAGGFTEAF
size: -; J: TRBJ2-3; V: TRBV7-2; CDR3: ASSFRTSGGPTDTQY
size: -; J: TRBJ2-7; V: TRBV9; CDR3: ASSSSGPPYEQY
size: -; J: TRBJ2-1; V: TRBV5-1; CDR3: ASRLDTHNEQF
size: -; J: TRBJ1-3; V: TRBV6-1; CDR3: ASSEGLGAGGNTIY
size: once; J: TRBJ2-7; V: TRBV5-1; CDR3: ASSLGATSGASSYEQY
size: -; J: TRBJ2-1; V: TRBV5-1; CDR3: ASSGGQAVIYNEQF
size: -; J: TRBJ1-1; V: TRBV7-2; CDR3: ASSLSTGAQGEAF
size: -; J: TRBJ1-2; V: TRBV29-1; CDR3: SGLRGESYGYT
size: -; J: TRBJ2-7; V: TRBV24-1; CDR3: ATSDSLTGYEQY
size: -; J: TRBJ2-2; V: TRBV18; CDR3: ASSPPGGNTGELF
size: -; J: TRBJ1-6; V: TRBV5-1; CDR3: ASRTGANSPLH
size: -; J: TRBJ1-2; V: TRBV11-2; CDR3: ASSLKWAGDGGYT
size: -; J: TRBJ1-5; V: TRBV30; CDR3: AWSEEGIKPQH
size: -; J: TRBJ1-1; V: TRBV3-1/TRBV3-2; CDR3: ASSQGGAREAF
size: few; J: TRBJ1-1; V: TRBV6-2/TRBV6-3; CDR3: ASSYRGLNTEAF
size: once; J: TRBJ1-1; V: TRBV29-1; CDR3: SVSQGAAF
size: -; J: TRBJ1-2; V: TRBV6-5; CDR3: ASSHPDRGYGYT
size: many; J: TRBJ1-2; V: TRBV14; CDR3: ASSPLGGAGGYT
size: -; J: TRBJ1-3; V: TRBV19; CDR3: ATTIGSSGNTIY
size: -; J: TRBJ1-3; V: TRBV7-9; CDR3: ASSLSIRGNTIY
size: -; J: TRBJ2-7; V: TRBV7-7; CDR3: ASSLALEDEQY
size: -; J: TRBJ2-7; V: TRBV29-1; CDR3: SVRGYRYEQY
size: -; J: TRBJ1-2; V: TRBV19; CDR3: ASSIGGHYGYT
size: once; J: TRBJ1-5; V: TRBV30; CDR3: AWARDGTYQPQH